This TCR beta chain originates from a study of blood T cell repertoires in COVID-19. This table comes from immunoSEQ multiplex PCR, and its TCRdb copy is limited to in-frame clones, with some not included. The sample carries about 120,000 clones, roughly 80% recorded once. This clone was seen only a few times. The same CDR3 is also encoded by other DNA sequences in this sample. Sequencing was carried out using peripheral blood. The sequence was collected from a man in his sixties with acute or convalescent COVID-19.

The CDR3, as DNA: TGTGCCAGCAGCTTACGACAGGGATCCTATGGCTACACCTTC. Protein: CASSLRQGSYGYTF. The V and J genes are TRBV5-6 and TRBJ1-2; TRBD1 agrees at 7 bases. Trimming removed 2 bases from V and 4 bases from J; junction bases left unmatched: 5. The germline V gene encodes CDR1 SGHDT and CDR2 YYEEEE. The CDR3 has 14 residues.